Each of the 28 T cell receptor beta chains below was sequenced from the same sample in a study of shared clonotypes between healthy human individuals. Sequenced by immunoSEQ multiplex PCR; TCRdb stores in-frame clones only, minus some. The sample lists approximately 1.5 million clones, 97% to 99% occurring once. The sample taken for sequencing was naive CD4+ T cells sorted from blood. The subset denotes: CD45RA+ positively selected. The receptors stem from a man younger than 40 in good health.

The CDR3 DNA reads TGCGCCAGCAGCTTAAGGCCGGGGTACACTGAAGCTTTCTTT. This codes for CASSLRPGYTEAFF. The chain couples TRBV5-1 to TRBJ1-1; D is ambiguous. Looked up from germline, CDR1 is SGHRS and CDR2 is YFSETQ. The CDR3 is made up of 14 amino acids. The germline V and J ends were trimmed by 2 bases and 3 bases, with 11 bases remaining between them.

The rearrangement uses TRBV19 and TRBJ2-1; 12 bases are a match to TRBD2. V was pared by 2 bases and J by 4 bases, with 9 bases of the junction left unmatched. The germline gives CDR1 LNHDA, CDR2 SQIVND (reference sequence). The CDR3 loop spans 18 amino acids. The CDR3 here is CASSIRTSGTIIYNEQFF. The CDR3 nucleotides are TGTGCCAGTAGTATACGGACTAGCGGGACCATCATATACAATGAGCAGTTCTTC. Variable domain in full (rest from reference TRBV19 and TRBJ2-1): DGGITQSPKYLFRKEGQNVTLSCEQNLNHDAMYWYRQDPGQGLRLIYYSQIVNDFQKGDIAEGYSVSREKKESFPLTVTSAQKNPTAFYLCASSIRTSGTIIYNEQFFGPGTRLTVL.

This CDR3 reads CASSPPLVPDELFF. The CDR3 nucleotides read TGTGCCAGCAGCCCCCCCCTTGTTCCGGACGAGCTGTTTTTT. The V gene is TRBV9, the J gene TRBJ2-2, with D uncertain. Germline V gene data show CDR1 as SGDLS and CDR2 as YYNGEE. The CDR3 is made up of 14 amino acids. Deletions cut 4 bases from V and 11 bases from J, with 18 bases between. Using reference TRBV9 and TRBJ2-2 for the parts outside the CDR3, the full variable domain is DSGVTQTPKHLITATGQRVTLRCSPRSGDLSVYWYQQSLDQGLQFLIQYYNGEERAKGNILERFSAQQFPDLHSELNLSSLELGDSALYFCASSPPLVPDELFFGEGSRLTVL.

The chain uses TRBV10-3 and TRBJ1-2, with D hard to call. CDR1 is ENHRY, CDR2 SYGVKD, per germline. The V and J ends lost 2 bases and 2 bases respectively, with 9 bases between them. CDR3 size: 14 residues. DNA for the CDR3: TGTGCCATCAGTGAGGGGTGGGGAAACTATGGCTACACCTTC. Encoded protein: CAISEGWGNYGYTF.

The chain combines TRBV7-2 with TRBJ2-5, with no clear D. Germline V gene data show CDR1 as SGHTA and CDR2 as FQGNSA. CDR3 length: 14 amino acids. The V end lost 3 bases, the J end lost 1 base, and 9 bases lay between the germline ends. In DNA, the CDR3 is TGTGCCAGCAGCTTCATCGTGGTCCAAGAGACCCAGTACTTC. It encodes CASSFIVVQETQYF.

The chain couples TRBV29-1 to TRBJ2-7; 7 positions agree with TRBD2. CDR1 is SQVTM and CDR2 is ANQGSEA in the germline V gene. The CDR3 extends over 14 amino acids. J lost 3 bases, V lost 5 bases, and 10 bases had no gene match. The CDR3 reads CSVLAGLAVYEQYF. The CDR3 bases are TGCAGCGTTTTGGCAGGGCTAGCGGTCTACGAGCAGTACTTC.

The chain combines TRBV29-1 with TRBJ2-3; 9 nucleotides agree with TRBD2. This CDR3 spans 15 amino acids. Germline CDR1 reads SQVTM; CDR2 reads ANQGSEA. V shed 7 bases, J shed 3 bases, and the junction held 11 bases outside the gene matches. The DNA for the CDR3 is TGCAGCGACTCAGGAGTAGCGGGAGAAACAGATACGCAGTATTTT. This codes for CSDSGVAGETDTQYF.

In DNA form, the CDR3 reads TGTGCCAGCAGCATTAGCGGGAGCTGGGACGAGCAGTACTTC. It specifies CASSISGSWDEQYF. The chain carries TRBV7-6 and TRBJ2-7, with 9 bases lining up with TRBD2. The ends lost 5 bases at V and 5 bases at J; junction bases unmatched: 7. The CDR3 runs to 14 residues. Germline values: CDR1 SGHVS, CDR2 FNYEAQ.

This clone was recorded once. The chain combines TRBV28 with TRBJ2-7; D may be TRBD1 (6 bases). The CDR3 runs 17 residues. Germline V gene sequence: CDR1 MDHEN, CDR2 SYDVKM. V was clipped by 4 bases and J by 3 bases, with 22 bases between them. The CDR3 sequence is CASSSFARDTRGYEQYF. CDR3 bases: TGTGCCAGCAGTTCTTTTGCGAGAGACACCAGGGGCTACGAGCAGTACTTC.

This sequence joins TRBV6-1 and TRBJ2-2; possibly TRBD1 for D (6 bases). This CDR3 has 14 amino acids. CDR1 MNHNS and CDR2 SASEGT come from the germline V gene. Deletions cut 5 bases from V and 2 bases from J, with 9 bases between. CDR3: CASSPGTNTGELFF. For the CDR3, the DNA is TGTGCCAGCAGTCCCGGGACAAACACCGGGGAGCTGTTTTTT.

In this sample, this clone turned up a few times. V is TRBV30 and J is TRBJ2-7; the D is unclear. This CDR3 has 11 amino acids. V was shortened by 0 bases and J by 4 bases, with 4 bases between the two germline ends. Germline V lookup: CDR1 GTSNPN, CDR2 SVGIG (reference sequence). CDR3 sequence (DNA): TGTGCCTGGAGTGTACGGTACGAGCAGTACTTC. Residues: CAWSVRYEQYF. Supplemented by reference TRBV30 and TRBJ2-7, the full variable domain reads SQTIHQWPATLVQPVGSPLSLECTVEGTSNPNLYWYRQAAGRGLQLLFYSVGIGQISSEVPQNLSASRPQDRQFILSSKKLLLSDSGFYLCAWSVRYEQYFGPGTRLTVT.

The rearrangement links TRBV5-6 to TRBJ1-4; 10 bases map to TRBD1. V lost 4 bases to trimming and J lost 8 bases; unmatched junction nucleotides: 8. CDR1 SGHDT and CDR2 YYEEEE come from the germline V gene. The CDR3 has 15 amino acids. CDR3 coding DNA: TGTGCCAGCAGCAGCGGGACAGGGGTTTGGGAAAAACTGTTTTTT. Protein product: CASSSGTGVWEKLFF.

This sequence joins TRBV2 and TRBJ1-2; no definite D call. The CDR3 is 12 residues long. Trimming took 3 bases from V and 4 from J, leaving 6 bases between them. Germline assignment: CDR1 SNHLY and CDR2 FYNNEI. The CDR3 protein is CASSDNGYGYTF. The CDR3 bases are TGTGCCAGCAGTGATAATGGCTATGGCTACACCTTC. Based on the CDR3 plus reference TRBV2 and TRBJ1-2, the full variable domain is EPEVTQTPSHQVTQMGQEVILRCVPISNHLYFYWYRQILGQKVEFLVSFYNNEISEKSEIFDDQFSVERPDGSNFTLKIRSTKLEDSAMYFCASSDNGYGYTFGSGTRLTVV.

The genes are TRBV6-5 and TRBJ2-3; D not resolved. The CDR3 spans 14 residues. The germline gives CDR1 MNHEY, CDR2 SVGAGI. V gave up 0 bases and J gave up 6 bases, with 10 bases separating them. The CDR3 loop reads CASSYSMNGDTQYF. The CDR3 bases are TGTGCCAGCAGTTACTCGATGAACGGGGATACGCAGTATTTT.

This clone was picked up one time. The V and J genes are TRBV15 and TRBJ2-7, with D tentatively TRBD2 (5 bases). Trimming cost V 1 base and J 6 bases, with 22 bases left between them. CDR3 length: 17 amino acids. The V gene's germline CDR1 is LNHNV and CDR2 YYDKDF (reference sequence). The DNA for the CDR3 is TGTGCCACCAGCAGAGTTAATCGAAATCGGGGAGACTCCGAGCAGTACTTC. As protein: CATSRVNRNRGDSEQYF.

The J gene is TRBJ2-1, the V gene TRBV7-8; D gene unclear. Germline assignment: CDR1 SGHVS and CDR2 FQNEAQ. This CDR3 has 16 amino acids. V dropped 1 base and J dropped 0 bases, with 10 bases sitting between them. The CDR3 region is CASSLGLAASYNEQFF. CDR3 DNA sequence: TGTGCCAGCAGCTTAGGTTTGGCGGCCTCCTACAATGAGCAGTTCTTC.

The chain employs TRBV9 and TRBJ2-6; D is undetermined. The germline V gene encodes CDR1 SGDLS and CDR2 YYNGEE. V lost 3 bases and J 4 bases, leaving 8 bases between the germline ends. The CDR3 contains 14 residues. This chain's CDR3 is CASSASVGANVLTF. The CDR3 DNA reads as TGTGCCAGCAGCGCATCCGTCGGGGCCAACGTCCTGACTTTC.

The chain uses TRBV15 and TRBJ2-7; 8 bases match TRBD2. This CDR3 comprises 15 residues. Trimming cost V 0 bases and J 7 bases; bases outside gene matches: 8. Germline V gives CDR1 LNHNV, CDR2 YYDKDF (reference sequence). The CDR3 sequence is CATSRDRGGLREQYF. CDR3 coding DNA: TGTGCCACCAGCAGAGATCGGGGGGGCCTTCGTGAGCAGTACTTC.

The genes are TRBV10-2 and TRBJ2-3; D tentatively reads TRBD1 or TRBD2 (5 bases each). V gave up 7 bases and J gave up 1 base, with 15 bases separating them. CDR1 and CDR2 from the germline V gene are WSHSY and SAAADI. The CDR3 is 15 amino acids. The CDR3 sequence is CASILTRGRTDTQYF. The CDR3 coding sequence is TGCGCCAGCATTCTAACGAGGGGCCGCACAGATACGCAGTATTTT.

V usage is TRBV6-5 and J usage is TRBJ2-1; maybe TRBD1 (5 bases). Trimming took off 0 bases at V and 5 bases at J, with 14 bases between the two ends. The CDR3 is 16 residues long. Germline V gene sequence: CDR1 MNHEY, CDR2 SVGAGI. The CDR3 protein is CASSYSTRVLNNEQFF. Written as DNA, the CDR3 is TGTGCCAGCAGTTACTCGACCAGGGTTCTAAACAATGAGCAGTTCTTC.

The genes are TRBV18 and TRBJ2-5; D perhaps matches TRBD1 (6 bases). Germline V CDR1 and CDR2: KGHSH, LQKENI. The germline V and J ends were trimmed by 2 bases and 0 bases, with 10 bases remaining between them. This CDR3 spans 15 amino acids. The CDR3 coding sequence is TGTGCCAGCTCACCAAGGGGGAACCACCAAGAGACCCAGTACTTC. This encodes CASSPRGNHQETQYF.

The CDR3 here is CASSTRTRGARDTQYF. The CDR3 DNA is TGTGCCAGCAGTACCCGGACCCGAGGTGCGCGAGATACGCAGTATTTT. V usage is TRBV6-6 and J usage is TRBJ2-3; D call uncertain. The CDR3 sequence is 16 residues long. The germline gives CDR1 MNHNY, CDR2 SVGAGI (reference sequence). The germline V and J ends were trimmed by 5 bases and 5 bases, with 20 bases remaining between them.

The rearrangement uses TRBV2 and TRBJ2-1, with a tentative D call TRBD2 (6 bases). Trimming stripped 4 bases from V and 5 bases from J, with 12 bases between. The CDR3 extends over 14 amino acids. Germline lookup yields CDR1 SNHLY and CDR2 FYNNEI. CDR3 residues: CASSGFSGDNEQFF. For the CDR3, the DNA is TGTGCCAGCAGTGGTTTTAGCGGAGACAATGAGCAGTTCTTC.

The chain uses TRBV10-3 and TRBJ2-7, with D possibly matching TRBD1 (6 bases). This CDR3 region has 13 residues. The V gene lost 11 bases and the J gene lost 2 bases, with 16 bases spanning the gap. The germline CDR1 and CDR2 sequences are ENHRY and SYGVKD. The CDR3 DNA follows: TGTGCCGTGGGTCGGACAGAAGCCTACGAGCAGTACTTC. This translates into CAVGRTEAYEQYF.

The rearrangement uses TRBV5-1 and TRBJ1-3, with D possibly TRBD1 on 5 matching bases. Between the trimmed V and J ends, which lost 4 bases and 3 bases, there was a span of 14 bases. CDR1 and CDR2 (germline): SGHRS, YFSETQ. The CDR3 totals 15 residues. The CDR3: CASSPFAGSGNTIYF. Written as DNA, the CDR3 is TGCGCCAGCAGCCCCTTTGCAGGGAGTGGAAACACCATATATTTT.

This rearrangement joins TRBV7-2 to TRBJ2-7, with a possible D match to TRBD2 (6 bases). Germline CDR1 is SGHTA and CDR2 is FQGNSA. V shed 3 bases and J shed 1 base, with 10 bases lying between them. CDR3 size: 14 residues. The CDR3 region has the DNA TGTGCCAGCAGCTTGGACTACAAGTCCTACGAGCAGTACTTC. This gives the protein CASSLDYKSYEQYF.

The chain uses TRBV7-8 and TRBJ2-7; D ambiguous. The CDR3 consists of 8 residues. CDR1 is SGHVS and CDR2 is FQNEAQ in the germline V gene. Trimming removed 8 bases at V and 10 bases at J, with 6 bases between. For the CDR3, the DNA is TGTGCCAGCCCTATTCAGTACTTC. This sequence encodes CASPIQYF.

This rearrangement joins TRBV15 to TRBJ2-1; possible D gene TRBD2, 5 bases. Germline lookup yields CDR1 LNHNV and CDR2 YYDKDF (reference sequence). Trimming took off 0 bases at V and 0 bases at J, with 15 bases between the two ends. The CDR3 is 18 amino acids. CDR3 in DNA: TGTGCCACCAGCAGAGAGATAGGAGGTCAAAGCTCCTACAATGAGCAGTTCTTC. Translation: CATSREIGGQSSYNEQFF.